This T cell receptor beta chain emerged from a study of control samples from healthy donors and cancer patients. Method: immunoSEQ multiplex PCR; TCRdb's copy keeps in-frame clones and lacks some. The table includes under 300,000 clones, roughly 87% detected once. The V end lost 6 bases, the J end lost 10 bases, and 13 bases lay between the germline ends. This CDR3 has 13 residues. The V gene's germline CDR1 is SNHLY and CDR2 FYNNEI. This clonotype was sampled from a woman in her sixties or seventies with lung cancer. The chain is built from TRBV2 and TRBJ1-6, with D unclear. Sequencing was performed on PBMCs. The CDR3 DNA reads as TGTGCCAGCAGCCCCCAAGGAGGATCACCCCTCCACTTT. Protein product: CASSPQGGSPLHF.